Below, one T cell receptor beta chain is given with its context. This entry belongs to a study of blood T cell repertoires in COVID-19. Study at large: From the United States, Italy and Spain came samples of acute and convalescent COVID-19. The analysed material was cDNA or gDNA that came from T cells, B-cell-depleted T cells, or PBMCs.

The V end lost 2 bases, the J end lost 4 bases, and 11 bases lay between the germline ends. The length of the CDR3 is 15 residues. Per the germline V gene, CDR1 is ENHRY and CDR2 is SYGVKD. How the authors handled the data: Reference gene primer amplification gave nucleated cell count estimates. Repertoires were generated with immunoSEQ multiplex PCR, while TCRdb's copy carries only in-frame clones and drops some. V and J calls and clone size follow that table, whereas D and trimming were derived from the DNA. The sample carries about 91,000 clones, roughly nine tenths recorded once. The sample taken for sequencing was peripheral blood. The chain carries TRBV10-3 and TRBJ2-2; D gene uncertain. The clonotype originates from a man aged 70 or older with acute or convalescent COVID-19. The CDR3 sequence: CAISENPRGTGELFF. CDR3 bases: TGTGCCATCAGTGAGAACCCAAGAGGCACCGGGGAGCTGTTTTTT.